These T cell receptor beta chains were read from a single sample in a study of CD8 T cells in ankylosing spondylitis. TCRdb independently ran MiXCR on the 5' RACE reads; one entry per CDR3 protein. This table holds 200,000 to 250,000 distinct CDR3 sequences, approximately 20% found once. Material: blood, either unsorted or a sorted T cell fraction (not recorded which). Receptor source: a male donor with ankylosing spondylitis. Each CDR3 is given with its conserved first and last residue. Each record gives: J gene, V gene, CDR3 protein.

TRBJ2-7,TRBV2,CASIGTSYEQYF
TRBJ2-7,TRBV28,CASSLPGTTYEQYF
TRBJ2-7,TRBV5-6,CASSPRQGEASEQYF
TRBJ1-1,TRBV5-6,CASSLFGGEAFF
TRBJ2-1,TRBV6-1,CASSERGGGTGVYNEQFF
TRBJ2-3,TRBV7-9,CASSLVPGTTDTQYF
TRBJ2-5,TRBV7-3,CASSLTAGTQETQYF
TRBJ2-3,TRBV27,CASSLISGAPTQYF
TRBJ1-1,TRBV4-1,CASSTRQNTEAFF
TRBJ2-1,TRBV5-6,CASSYHGLAGGPRYNEQFF
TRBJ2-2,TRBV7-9,CASSLESGPGELFF
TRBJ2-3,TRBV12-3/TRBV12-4,CASSLVTGGRTDTQYF
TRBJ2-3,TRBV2,CASSESSGDTQYF
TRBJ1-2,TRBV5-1,CASSLNTGWAGYTF
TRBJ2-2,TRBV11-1,CASSSSGTSGSSNTGELFF
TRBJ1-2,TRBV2,CASSNEGVGYGYTF
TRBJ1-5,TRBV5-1,CASSWVPSQPQHF
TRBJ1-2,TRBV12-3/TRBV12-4,CASSNPGAGDYGYTF
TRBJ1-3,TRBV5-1,CASSLEAGLNTIYF
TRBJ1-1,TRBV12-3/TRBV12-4,CASSPETRQGNTEAFF
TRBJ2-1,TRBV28,CASSPGGREYNEQFF
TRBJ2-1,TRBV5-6,CASSLGLAGANEQFF
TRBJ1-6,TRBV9,CASSVGPTYEDNSPLHF
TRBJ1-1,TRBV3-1,CASSQPQLNTEAFF
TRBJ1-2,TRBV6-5,CASSLDPTGAFYGYTF
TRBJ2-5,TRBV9,CASSVGTGEETQYF
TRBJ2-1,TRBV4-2,CASSQDLADEQFF
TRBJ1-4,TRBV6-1,CASSESQGAFSVFF
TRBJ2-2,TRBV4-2,CASSQDGGVTGELFF
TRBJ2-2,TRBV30,CAWSVPGELFF
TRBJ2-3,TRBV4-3,CASSRSGTTTDTQYF
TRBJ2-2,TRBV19,CASSIRGTGELFF